Following are 21 T cell receptor beta chains from one sample sequenced in a study of blood T cell repertoires in COVID-19. The repertoire was sequenced with immunoSEQ multiplex PCR; TCRdb's copy has only in-frame clones and lacks some. The table lists about 230,000 clones, 80% to 90% of them singletons, with under 4.5% in the top ten. Sequenced: PBMCs or T cells enriched from blood (not recorded which). Source of these receptors: a woman under 40 who had been exposed to COVID-19.

The chain employs TRBV19 and TRBJ1-1; 7 nucleotides match TRBD1. The CDR3 extends over 13 amino acids. Germline lookup yields CDR1 LNHDA and CDR2 SQIVND (reference sequence). V shed 2 bases and J 6 bases; nucleotides not matched to a gene: 3. The CDR3 loop reads CASSIRQGPEAFF. CDR3 coding DNA: TGTGCCAGTAGTATAAGACAGGGTCCTGAAGCTTTCTTT.

In its sample, this clone was seen once. The rearrangement links TRBV7-9 to TRBJ1-1, with D uncertain. Germline V gene data show CDR1 as SEHNR and CDR2 as FQNEAQ (reference sequence). Trimming removed 5 bases from V and 6 bases from J, with 16 bases in between. CDR3 length: 14 amino acids. The CDR3 nucleotides read TGTGCCAGCAGCCAAACGGCAGGAGGAGCTGAAGCTTTCTTT. It is translated as CASSQTAGGAEAFF.

The V and J genes are TRBV10-1 and TRBJ2-1, with D perhaps matching TRBD1 (6 bases). V lost 0 bases, J lost 2 bases, and 14 bases lay in between. Germline lookup yields CDR1 WNHNN and CDR2 SYGVQD (reference sequence). CDR3 length: 17 residues. The CDR3 reads CASSESTVWDTYNEQFF. CDR3 coding DNA: TGCGCCAGCAGTGAGTCGACCGTTTGGGACACCTACAATGAGCAGTTCTTC.

CDR3 loop: CASRGPGQGANEQYF. DNA of the CDR3: TGTGCCAGCAGGGGCCCGGGACAGGGGGCCAACGAGCAGTACTTC. V is TRBV25-1 and J is TRBJ2-7, with 12 bases aligning to TRBD1. The germline CDR1 and CDR2 sequences are MGHDK and SYGVNS. Trimming cost V 6 bases and J 5 bases; bases outside gene matches: 8. CDR3 size: 15 residues.

The J gene is TRBJ2-2, the V gene TRBV9, with D possibly matching TRBD2 (5 bases). Germline loops: CDR1 SGDLS, CDR2 YYNGEE. Trimming shortened V by 5 bases and J by 1 base, and 15 bases separated the two germline ends. This CDR3 contains 16 residues. This CDR3 is CASSPSWGLNTGELFF. CDR3 sequence (DNA): TGTGCCAGCAGTCCTAGCTGGGGTCTGAACACCGGGGAGCTGTTTTTT.

This clone was counted a few times. The genes are TRBV30 and TRBJ2-5, with D possibly being TRBD1 (5 bases). There are 15 residues in the CDR3. Trimming pared 7 bases from V and 4 bases from J, leaving 22 bases between. The V gene's germline CDR1 is GTSNPN and CDR2 SVGIG (reference sequence). In DNA form, the CDR3 reads TGTGCCTCTTATAGTCCCCAGGGTAGGGGAGAGACCCAGTACTTC. It yields the protein CASYSPQGRGETQYF.

The genes are TRBV20-1 and TRBJ2-7, with TRBD2 as a possible D gene (5 bases). The CDR3 is made up of 15 amino acids. Germline CDR1 and CDR2: DFQATT and SNEGSKA (reference sequence). Trimming removed 3 bases at V and 2 bases at J, with 17 bases between. CDR3 DNA: TGCAGTGCTAGTACCGAGAGGGAGAGGGCCTACGAGCAGTACTTC. It encodes CSASTERERAYEQYF.

The rearrangement links TRBV28 to TRBJ2-1, with TRBD2 matching over 7 bases. This CDR3 spans 16 amino acids. In germline, CDR1 is MDHEN, CDR2 SYDVKM. V was clipped by 6 bases and J by 0 bases; unmatched bases: 8. CDR3 bases: TGTGCCAGCAGGATTGCTCGACTAGCCTCCTACAATGAGCAGTTCTTC. It is translated as CASRIARLASYNEQFF.

The chain joins TRBV3-1 (or the pseudogene TRBV3-2) to TRBJ2-7, with D perhaps matching TRBD2 (6 bases). This CDR3 has 12 amino acids. Germline assignment: CDR1 LGHDT and CDR2 YNNKEL (reference sequence). The V end lost 1 base, the J end lost 10 bases, and 11 bases lay between the germline ends. The CDR3 sequence is CASSQVLARQYF. CDR3 DNA sequence: TGTGCCAGCAGCCAAGTGCTAGCGCGTCAGTACTTC.

The gene calls are TRBV29-1 and TRBJ2-3; TRBD2 matches at 7 bases. CDR1 SQVTM and CDR2 ANQGSEA come from the germline V gene. The CDR3 length is 15 residues. Trimming at V came to 4 bases and at J to 4 bases, leaving 11 bases not matched to a gene. The DNA for the CDR3 is TGCAGCGTTGCGGGTGGAGCGGGATCGGCAGATACGCAGTATTTT. It is translated as CSVAGGAGSADTQYF.

This chain joins TRBV5-1 and TRBJ2-3; 7 bases map to TRBD2. This CDR3 contains 14 residues. The V and J ends lost 6 bases and 3 bases, in that order; junction bases with no gene match: 7. The germline CDR1 and CDR2 sequences are SGHRS and YFSETQ. The chain's CDR3 is CASKGPGGTDTQYF. CDR3 in DNA: TGCGCCAGCAAAGGGCCGGGAGGTACAGATACGCAGTATTTT.

J is TRBJ2-2 and V is TRBV5-1; no clear D gene. The germline gives CDR1 SGHRS, CDR2 YFSETQ. V lost 2 bases to trimming and J lost 4 bases, with 9 bases between them. The CDR3 contains 14 residues. CDR3 protein: CASSLRSGTGELFF. The CDR3 nucleotides are TGCGCCAGCAGCTTAAGGTCAGGCACCGGGGAGCTGTTTTTT.

V gene TRBV10-2 combines with J gene TRBJ1-6, with 7 nucleotides matching TRBD1. Germline CDR1 WSHSY, CDR2 SAAADI. This CDR3 has 15 residues. After removal of 6 bases from V and 4 bases from J, the junction contained 6 bases not matched to a gene. This chain's CDR3 is CASREGTAYNSPLHF. CDR3 in DNA: TGCGCCAGCAGGGAAGGGACAGCTTATAATTCACCCCTCCACTTT.

Only one count was recorded for this clone. V and J are TRBV5-5 and TRBJ2-2; TRBD2 agrees at 14 bases. The length of the CDR3 is 18 residues. Trimming removed 4 bases from V and 4 bases from J; junction bases left unmatched: 9. CDR1 is SGHKS, CDR2 YYEKEE, per germline (reference sequence). CDR3 region: CASSLGLAGDLGTGELFF. The CDR3 DNA is TGTGCCAGCAGCCTGGGACTAGCGGGAGATTTAGGCACCGGGGAGCTGTTTTTT.

V is TRBV5-1 and J is TRBJ2-1; 13 positions match TRBD2. CDR1 and CDR2 from the germline V gene are SGHRS and YFSETQ. The CDR3 length is 15 residues. V dropped 4 bases and J dropped 8; count of bases not matched to a gene: 6. CDR3: CASSRTSGRADEQFF. In DNA, the CDR3 is TGCGCCAGCAGCCGCACTAGCGGGAGGGCCGATGAGCAGTTCTTC.

This clone appeared a single time. The DNA for the CDR3 is TGTGCCAGTAGTCTGACCTCAGGGTCGTTAGAGACCCAGTACTTC. The encoded protein is CASSLTSGSLETQYF. This chain uses TRBV19 with TRBJ2-5; a possible D gene is TRBD1 (5 bases). The CDR3 runs to 15 residues. Germline V gene sequence: CDR1 LNHDA, CDR2 SQIVND (reference sequence). V lost 5 bases to trimming and J lost 4 bases, with 17 bases between them.

V usage is TRBV11-2 and J usage is TRBJ1-4, with 7 bases aligning to TRBD1. This CDR3 region has 19 residues. V shed 2 bases, J shed 9 bases, and the junction held 21 bases outside the gene matches. Looked up from germline, CDR1 is SGHAT and CDR2 is FQNNGV. The DNA of the CDR3 is TGTGCCAGCAGCTTATTAGGGGGCGGCGTTCTAACGATCGGTAAAAAACTGTTTTTT. It specifies CASSLLGGGVLTIGKKLFF.

This clone occurred a few times. The chain uses TRBV7-9 and TRBJ2-5, with D tentatively TRBD1 (5 bases). CDR1 is SEHNR, CDR2 FQNEAQ, per germline (reference sequence). V was cut by 1 base and J by 7 bases, with 13 bases left in between. This CDR3 spans 14 amino acids. The CDR3 DNA is TGTGCCAGCAGCTTAGGGACACCTTATGGGACCCAGTACTTC. Its protein is CASSLGTPYGTQYF.

The V and J genes are TRBV7-8 and TRBJ2-7; no firm D call. The ends were cut back, 4 bases at V and 2 bases at J, with 24 bases in the middle. Per germline, CDR1 SGHVS and CDR2 FQNEAQ. This CDR3 comprises 18 residues. CDR3 in amino acids: CASSSRNFSSTHTYEQYF. CDR3 nucleotide sequence: TGTGCCAGCAGCTCGAGGAACTTCTCGTCTACCCACACCTACGAGCAGTACTTC. Variable domain in full (rest from reference TRBV7-8 and TRBJ2-7): GAGVSQSPRYKVAKRGQDVALRCDPISGHVSLFWYQQALGQGPEFLTYFQNEAQLDKSGLPSDRFFAERPEGSVSTLKIQRTQQEDSAVYLCASSSRNFSSTHTYEQYFGPGTRLTVT.

A remark on this clone: Sequence at one end of the junction differs from germline and may be a read error. The chain couples TRBV5-1 to TRBJ1-5; 7 positions match TRBD1. The germline V gene encodes CDR1 SGHRS and CDR2 YFSETQ. The CDR3 loop spans 15 amino acids. The CDR3 here is CASSLDRGPGQPRHF. The CDR3 DNA is TGCGCCAGCAGCTTGGACAGGGGCCCAGGTCAGCCCCGGCATTTT.

The chain employs TRBV12-5 and TRBJ2-1, with D possibly TRBD2 on 6 matching bases. The germline V and J ends were trimmed by 4 bases and 10 bases, with 8 bases remaining between them. The CDR3 sequence is 11 residues long. The germline V gene has CDR1 LGHNT and CDR2 FRNRAP. Written as DNA, the CDR3 is TGTGCTAGTGGTTCTGGAGGGGAGCAGTTCTTC. Residues: CASGSGGEQFF.